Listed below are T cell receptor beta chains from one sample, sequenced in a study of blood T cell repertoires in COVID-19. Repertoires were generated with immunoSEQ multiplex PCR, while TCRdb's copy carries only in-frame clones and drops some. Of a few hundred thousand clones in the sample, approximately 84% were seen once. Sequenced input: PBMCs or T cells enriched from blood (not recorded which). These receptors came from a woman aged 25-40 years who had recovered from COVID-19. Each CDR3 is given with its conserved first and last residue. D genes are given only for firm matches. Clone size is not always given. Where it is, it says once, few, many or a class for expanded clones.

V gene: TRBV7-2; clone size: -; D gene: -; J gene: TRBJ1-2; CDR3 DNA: TGTGCCAGCAGCTCCTACAGGGACAACTATGGCTACACCTTC; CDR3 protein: CASSSYRDNYGYTF
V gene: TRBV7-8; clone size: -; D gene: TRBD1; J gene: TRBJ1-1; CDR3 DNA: TGTGCCAGCAGCTTAGGGACAGGGAACACTGAAGCTTTCTTT; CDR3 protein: CASSLGTGNTEAFF
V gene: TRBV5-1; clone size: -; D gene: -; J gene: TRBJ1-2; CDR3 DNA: TGCGCCAGCAGCTTGCCAGGGGACCACTATGGCTACACCTTC; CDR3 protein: CASSLPGDHYGYTF
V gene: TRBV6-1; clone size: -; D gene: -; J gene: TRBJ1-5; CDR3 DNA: TGTGCCAGCAGTGAATCGGGTCCCAATCAGCCCCAGCATTTT; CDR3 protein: CASSESGPNQPQHF
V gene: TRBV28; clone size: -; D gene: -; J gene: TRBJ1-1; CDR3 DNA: TGTGCCAGCAGCCCTACTTTGCCGGTCACTGAAGCTTTCTTT; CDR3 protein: CASSPTLPVTEAFF
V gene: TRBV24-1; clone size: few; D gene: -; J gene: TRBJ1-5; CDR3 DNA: TGTGCCACCAGTGAAGGGGTCCAGCCCCAGCATTTT; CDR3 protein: CATSEGVQPQHF
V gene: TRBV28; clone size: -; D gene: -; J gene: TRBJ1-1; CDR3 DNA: TGTGCCAGCAGTTTAGTTCTCTCTGAAGCTTTCTTT; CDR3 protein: CASSLVLSEAFF
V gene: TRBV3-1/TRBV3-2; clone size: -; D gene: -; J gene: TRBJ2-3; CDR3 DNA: TGTGCCAGCAGCCACCCCAGGACAGATACGCAGTATTTT; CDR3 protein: CASSHPRTDTQYF
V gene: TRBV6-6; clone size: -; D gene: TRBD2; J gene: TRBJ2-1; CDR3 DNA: TGTGCCAGCAGTGCCTCTAGCGGGGGAGTCGACAATGAGCAGTTCTTC; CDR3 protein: CASSASSGGVDNEQFF
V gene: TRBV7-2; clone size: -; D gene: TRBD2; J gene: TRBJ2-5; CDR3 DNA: TGTGCCAGCAGCTTAGCCCTAGCGGGGGGGCCAATGGAGACCCAGTACTTC; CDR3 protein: CASSLALAGGPMETQYF
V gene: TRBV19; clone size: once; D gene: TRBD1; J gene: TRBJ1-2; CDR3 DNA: TGTGCCAGTAGTATCCTGGACAGGAGCTATGGCTACACCTTC; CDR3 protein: CASSILDRSYGYTF
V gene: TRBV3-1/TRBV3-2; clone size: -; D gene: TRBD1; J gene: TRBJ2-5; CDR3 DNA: TGTGCCAGCAGCCAGACAGGGGGCGCCGAGACCCAGTACTTC; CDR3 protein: CASSQTGGAETQYF
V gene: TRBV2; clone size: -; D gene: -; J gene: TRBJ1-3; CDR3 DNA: TGTGCCAGCCGTTCTACAGGAGTTGGAAACACCATATATTTT; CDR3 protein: CASRSTGVGNTIYF
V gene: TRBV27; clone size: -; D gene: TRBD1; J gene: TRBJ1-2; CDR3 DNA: TGTGCCAGCAGCTTAGGACAGGGTTATGGCTACACCTTC; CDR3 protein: CASSLGQGYGYTF
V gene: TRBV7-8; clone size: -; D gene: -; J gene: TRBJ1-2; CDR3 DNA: TGTGCCAGCAGCCCGAGGGACAATCGTGGCTACACCTTC; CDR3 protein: CASSPRDNRGYTF
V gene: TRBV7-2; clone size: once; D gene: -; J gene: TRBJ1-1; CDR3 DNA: TGTGCCAGCAGCTTAGCAACGGGGAACACTGAAGCTTTCTTT; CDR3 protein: CASSLATGNTEAFF
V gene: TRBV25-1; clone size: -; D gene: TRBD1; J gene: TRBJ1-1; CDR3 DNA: TGTGCCAGCAGGGACAGGGGTTACACTGAAGCTTTCTTT; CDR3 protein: CASRDRGYTEAFF
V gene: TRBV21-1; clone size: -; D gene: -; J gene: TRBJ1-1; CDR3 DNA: TGTGCCAGCAGCAAAGGGAGCGTTAGGCCATCCCTGGCTTCCGGAATCGGGGGGAGGACTGAAGCTTTCTTT; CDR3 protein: CASSKGSVRPSLASGIGGRTEAFF
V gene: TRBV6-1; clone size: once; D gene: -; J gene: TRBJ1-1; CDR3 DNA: TGTGCCAGCAGTGAGTGGAGGTTTGGAATGAACACTGAAGCTTTCTTT; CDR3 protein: CASSEWRFGMNTEAFF
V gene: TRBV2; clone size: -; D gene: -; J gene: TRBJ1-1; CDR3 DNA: TGTGCCAGCAGTGAGAGGGTTGCCACTGAAGCTTTCTTT; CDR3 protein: CASSERVATEAFF
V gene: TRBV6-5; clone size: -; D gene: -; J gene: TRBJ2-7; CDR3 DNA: TGTGCCAGCAGTTACACTCCCTCCTACGAGCAGTACTTC; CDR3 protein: CASSYTPSYEQYF
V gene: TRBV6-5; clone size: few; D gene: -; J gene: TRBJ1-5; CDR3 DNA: TGTGCCAGTAGACAGGCCGTTGGGCCCCAGCATTTT; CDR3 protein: CASRQAVGPQHF
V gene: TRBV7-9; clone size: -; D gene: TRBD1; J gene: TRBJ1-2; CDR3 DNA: TGTGCCAGCAGCTGGGACAGGGATGGCTACACCTTC; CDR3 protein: CASSWDRDGYTF
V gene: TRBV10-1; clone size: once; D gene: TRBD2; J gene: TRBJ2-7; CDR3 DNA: TGCGCCAGCTCAAAAAGCGGGACCTACGAGCAGTACTTC; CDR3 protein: CASSKSGTYEQYF
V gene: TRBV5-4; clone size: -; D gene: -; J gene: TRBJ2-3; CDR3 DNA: TGTGCCAGCAGCCCGGGTGGAAACGGGGCAGATACGCAGTATTTT; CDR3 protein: CASSPGGNGADTQYF
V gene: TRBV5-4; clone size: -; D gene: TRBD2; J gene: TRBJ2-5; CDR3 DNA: TGTGCCAGCGGACTAGAGCAGCTCCAAGAGACCCAGTACTTC; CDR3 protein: CASGLEQLQETQYF
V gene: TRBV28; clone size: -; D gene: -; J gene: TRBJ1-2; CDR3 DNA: TGTGCCAGCAGTACCAGGGTTGGCTACACCTTC; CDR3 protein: CASSTRVGYTF
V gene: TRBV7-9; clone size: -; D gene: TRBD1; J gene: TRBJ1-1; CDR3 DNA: TGTGCCAGCAGCTCAAGGACAGGAGCCGAGGGAGCTTTCTTT; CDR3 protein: CASSSRTGAEGAFF
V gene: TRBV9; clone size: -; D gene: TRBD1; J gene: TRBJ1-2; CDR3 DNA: TGTGCCAGCAGCGTAGAGACAGGGGGTCGTGATGGCTACACCTTC; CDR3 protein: CASSVETGGRDGYTF
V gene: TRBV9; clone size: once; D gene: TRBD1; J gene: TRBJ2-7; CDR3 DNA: TGTGCCAGCAGCCCGGACAGGGTCTACTCCTACGAGCAGTACTTC; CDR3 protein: CASSPDRVYSYEQYF
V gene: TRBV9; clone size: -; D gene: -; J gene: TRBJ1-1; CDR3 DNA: TGTGCCAGCCGTCGGGGGGAGAACACTGAAGCTTTCTTT; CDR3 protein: CASRRGENTEAFF
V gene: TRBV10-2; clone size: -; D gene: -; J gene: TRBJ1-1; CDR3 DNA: TGCGCCAGCTACAACTATCAGGGTGGGCCGGACACTGAAGCTTTCTTT; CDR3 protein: CASYNYQGGPDTEAFF